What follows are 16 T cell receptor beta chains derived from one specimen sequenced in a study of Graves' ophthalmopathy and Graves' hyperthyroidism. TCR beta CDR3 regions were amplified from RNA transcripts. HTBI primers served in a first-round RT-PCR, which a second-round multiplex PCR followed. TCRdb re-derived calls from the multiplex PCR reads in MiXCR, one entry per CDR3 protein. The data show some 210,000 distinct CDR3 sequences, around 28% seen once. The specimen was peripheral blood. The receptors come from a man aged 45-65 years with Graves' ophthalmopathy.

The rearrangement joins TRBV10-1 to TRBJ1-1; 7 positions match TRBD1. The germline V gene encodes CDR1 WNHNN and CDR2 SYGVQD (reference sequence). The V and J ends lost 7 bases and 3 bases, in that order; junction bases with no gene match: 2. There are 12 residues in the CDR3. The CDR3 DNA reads TGCGCCAGCAAAGGGACAGACACTGAAGCTTTCTTT. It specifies CASKGTDTEAFF.

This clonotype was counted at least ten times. CDR3 region: CASSYSGRGQGGYTF. CDR3 nucleotide sequence: TGTGCCAGCAGTTACTCTGGCAGGGGGCAGGGTGGCTACACCTTC. The V call is TRBV6-5, the J call TRBJ1-2, with 8 bases aligning to TRBD1. The CDR3 length is 15 residues. The germline CDR1 and CDR2 sequences are MNHEY and SVGAGI. The junction had 7 bases not matched to a gene; V was cut back by 0 bases and J by 7 bases.

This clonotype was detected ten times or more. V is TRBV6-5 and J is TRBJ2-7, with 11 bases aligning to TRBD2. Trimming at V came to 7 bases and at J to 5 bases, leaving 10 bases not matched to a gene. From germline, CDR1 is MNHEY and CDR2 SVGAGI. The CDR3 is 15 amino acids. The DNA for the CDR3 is TGTGCCAGCAAAACTACTAGCGGGAGTTCCCACGAGCAGTACTTC. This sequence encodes CASKTTSGSSHEQYF.

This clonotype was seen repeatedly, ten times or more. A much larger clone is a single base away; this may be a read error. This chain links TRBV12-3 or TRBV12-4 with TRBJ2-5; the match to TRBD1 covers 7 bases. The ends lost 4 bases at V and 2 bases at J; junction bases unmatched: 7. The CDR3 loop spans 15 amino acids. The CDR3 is CASSYPRQGQETQYF. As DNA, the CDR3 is TGTGCCAGCAGTTACCCCCGACAGGGTCAAGAGACCCAGTACTTC.

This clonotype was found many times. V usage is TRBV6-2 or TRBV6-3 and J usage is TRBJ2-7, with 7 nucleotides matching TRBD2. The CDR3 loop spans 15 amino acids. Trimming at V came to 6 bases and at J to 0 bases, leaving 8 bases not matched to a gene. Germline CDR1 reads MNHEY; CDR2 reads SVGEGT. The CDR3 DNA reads TGTGCCAGCAGAACCTACGGGACTAACTCCTACGAGCAGTACTTC. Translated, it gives CASRTYGTNSYEQYF.

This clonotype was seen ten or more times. The CDR3 DNA follows: TGTGCCAGCGACTACAGCCTGAACACTGAAGCTTTCTTT. Amino acids: CASDYSLNTEAFF. The chain combines TRBV28 with TRBJ1-1; no clear D. The CDR3 runs 13 residues. Trimming cost V 8 bases and J 0 bases, with 10 bases left between them. Per the germline V gene, CDR1 is MDHEN and CDR2 is SYDVKM.

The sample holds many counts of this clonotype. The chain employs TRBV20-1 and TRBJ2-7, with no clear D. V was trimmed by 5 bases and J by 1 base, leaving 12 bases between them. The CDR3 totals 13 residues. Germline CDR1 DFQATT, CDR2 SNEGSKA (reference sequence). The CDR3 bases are TGCAGTGCTGCCCCTGGAAAGTCCTACGAGCAGTACTTC. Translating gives CSAAPGKSYEQYF.

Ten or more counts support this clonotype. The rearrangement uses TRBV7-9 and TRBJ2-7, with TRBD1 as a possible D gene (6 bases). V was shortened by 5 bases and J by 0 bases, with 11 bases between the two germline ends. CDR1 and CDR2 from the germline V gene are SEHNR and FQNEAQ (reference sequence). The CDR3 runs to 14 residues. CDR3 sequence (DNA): TGTGCCAGCAGCGGACAGCCTTACTCCTACGAGCAGTACTTC. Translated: CASSGQPYSYEQYF.

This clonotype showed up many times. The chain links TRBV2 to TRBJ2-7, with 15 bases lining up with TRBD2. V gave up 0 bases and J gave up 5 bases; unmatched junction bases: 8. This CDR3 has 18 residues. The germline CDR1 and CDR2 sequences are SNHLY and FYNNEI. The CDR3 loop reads CASSEAGLAGGKSNEQYF. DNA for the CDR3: TGTGCCAGCAGTGAAGCAGGACTAGCGGGAGGGAAGTCGAACGAGCAGTACTTC. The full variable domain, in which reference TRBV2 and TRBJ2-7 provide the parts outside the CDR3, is EPEVTQTPSHQVTQMGQEVILRCVPISNHLYFYWYRQILGQKVEFLVSFYNNEISEKSEIFDDQFSVERPDGSNFTLKIRSTKLEDSAMYFCASSEAGLAGGKSNEQYFGPGTRLTVT.

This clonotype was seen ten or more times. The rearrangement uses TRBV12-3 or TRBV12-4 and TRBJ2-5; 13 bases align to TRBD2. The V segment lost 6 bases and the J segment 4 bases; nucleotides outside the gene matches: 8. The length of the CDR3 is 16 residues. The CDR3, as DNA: TGTGCCAGCAGACCTGGGCGGACTAGCGGGAGAGAGACCCAGTACTTC. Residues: CASRPGRTSGRETQYF.

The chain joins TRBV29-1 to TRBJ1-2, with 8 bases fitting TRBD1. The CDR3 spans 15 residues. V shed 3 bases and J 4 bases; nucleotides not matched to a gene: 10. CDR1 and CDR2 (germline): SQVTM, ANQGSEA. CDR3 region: CSVDQKGTGFYGYTF. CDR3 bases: TGCAGCGTTGATCAAAAAGGGACAGGCTTCTATGGCTACACCTTC.

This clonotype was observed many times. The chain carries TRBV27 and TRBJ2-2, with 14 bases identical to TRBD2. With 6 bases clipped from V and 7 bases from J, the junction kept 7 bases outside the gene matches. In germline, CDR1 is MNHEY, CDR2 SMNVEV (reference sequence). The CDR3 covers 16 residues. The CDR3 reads CASSGLAGGRVGELFF. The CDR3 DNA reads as TGTGCCAGCAGCGGACTAGCGGGAGGAAGGGTCGGGGAGCTGTTTTTT.

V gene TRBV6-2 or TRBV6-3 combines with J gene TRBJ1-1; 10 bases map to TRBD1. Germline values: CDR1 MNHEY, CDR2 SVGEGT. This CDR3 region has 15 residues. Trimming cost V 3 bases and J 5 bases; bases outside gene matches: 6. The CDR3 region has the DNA TGTGCCAGCAGTTATCGAGACAGGGGGCGGACTGAAGCTTTCTTT. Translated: CASSYRDRGRTEAFF.

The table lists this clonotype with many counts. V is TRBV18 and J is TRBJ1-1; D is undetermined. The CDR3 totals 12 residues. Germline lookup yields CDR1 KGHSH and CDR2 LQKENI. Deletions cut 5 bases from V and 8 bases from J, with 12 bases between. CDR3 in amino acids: CASSDQPQEAFF. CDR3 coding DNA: TGTGCCAGCTCAGACCAACCCCAAGAAGCTTTCTTT.

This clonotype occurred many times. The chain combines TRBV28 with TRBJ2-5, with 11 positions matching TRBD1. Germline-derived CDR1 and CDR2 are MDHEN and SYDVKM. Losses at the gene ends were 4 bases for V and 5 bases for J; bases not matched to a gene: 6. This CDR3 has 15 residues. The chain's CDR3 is CASSSSGQGGETQYF. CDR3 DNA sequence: TGTGCCAGCAGTTCCTCGGGACAGGGGGGGGAGACCCAGTACTTC.

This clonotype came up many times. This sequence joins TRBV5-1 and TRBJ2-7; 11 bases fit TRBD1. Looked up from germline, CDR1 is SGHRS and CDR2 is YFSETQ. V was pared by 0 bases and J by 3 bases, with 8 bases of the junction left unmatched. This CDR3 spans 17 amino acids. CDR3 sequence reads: CASSLGRTGGHYYEQYF. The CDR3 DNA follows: TGCGCCAGCAGCTTGGGAAGGACAGGGGGCCACTACTACGAGCAGTACTTC.